This T cell receptor beta chain emerged from a study of T cells in pancreatic ductal adenocarcinoma. V dropped 5 bases and J dropped 5 bases, with 15 bases sitting between them. The CDR3 has 14 amino acids. From germline, CDR1 is LGHNA and CDR2 YNFKEQ. Profiled with immunoSEQ multiplex PCR; TCRdb holds only in-frame clones, not every one. Here the sample spans thousands of clones, approximately 73% being singletons. Selected pancreatic ductal adenocarcinoma patients had undergone surgery without neoadjuvant therapy. Study-level points and caveats: The resected pancreatic cancer cohort was biased toward the minority with early-stage disease. Tumor and blood clonality did not differ significantly, about 0.1 versus 0.07. Compared with tumor, blood showed more total productive templates and around 8-fold more clonotypes.

For this clone: Its antigen remains unknown.

The sample consisted of pancreatic tumor tissue. This receptor was identified in a human donor with pancreatic ductal adenocarcinoma. This sequence joins TRBV4-2 and TRBJ2-5, with TRBD2 as a possible D gene (6 bases). The CDR3 reads CASSFPGEGETQYF. The CDR3, as DNA: TGTGCCAGCAGCTTCCCGGGGGAAGGGGAGACCCAGTACTTC.